The 31 T cell receptor beta chains below were found in one sample sequenced in a study of a mutant IDH1 vaccine in newly diagnosed glioma. Documented time point: baseline, week 1 (first vaccination visit). Documented treatment: pre-vaccination baseline after standard-of-care therapy. Here immunoSEQ multiplex PCR was the method, and the copy in TCRdb shows in-frame clones only, minus some. The sample lists some 67,000 clones, more than 70% occurring once. Here the sequenced sample was peripheral blood mononuclear cells (PBMCs), taken from a glioma patient treated with radiotherapy, temozolomide or both. These receptors originate from a woman aged 18-29 years with glioma. Some clones in this sample may be carry-over from other donors' samples.

This clone was recorded only once. The chain couples TRBV5-1 to TRBJ1-1; D gene unclear. Trimming took 3 bases from V and 6 from J, leaving 9 bases between them. Germline V gene lookup returns CDR1 SGHRS and CDR2 YFSETQ. This CDR3 region has 12 residues. The CDR3 DNA sequence: TGCGCCAGCAGCTCTTCAGAATCTGAAGCTTTCTTT. As protein: CASSSSESEAFF.

This rearrangement joins TRBV5-6 to TRBJ2-2, with TRBD2 identical over 7 bases. The CDR3 runs 18 residues. The germline V gene encodes CDR1 SGHDT and CDR2 YYEEEE. Germline trimming cut 0 bases from V and 6 bases from J; bases unmatched to any gene: 14. The CDR3 DNA follows: TGTGCCAGCAGCTTGGCCGCGGGAGTAAGTGTAGGGGCCGGGGAGCTGTTTTTT. Its translation is CASSLAAGVSVGAGELFF.

The CDR3 loop is CASLQNPVNTEAFF. The CDR3 region has the DNA TGTGCCAGCCTCCAAAATCCGGTGAACACTGAAGCTTTCTTT. The V call is TRBV6-6, the J call TRBJ1-1, with no clear D. The CDR3 has 14 residues. Germline loops: CDR1 MNHNY, CDR2 SVGAGI (reference sequence). Trimming took 8 bases from V and 0 from J, leaving 13 bases between them.

The V and J genes are TRBV19 and TRBJ1-2; 8 positions match TRBD1. V lost 1 base, J lost 5 bases, and 6 bases stayed unmatched. Germline assignment: CDR1 LNHDA and CDR2 SQIVND (reference sequence). The CDR3 is 15 amino acids. In DNA, the CDR3 is TGTGCCAGTAGTATAGGCCAGGGGGCAAGGTATGGCTACACCTTC. It translates to CASSIGQGARYGYTF.

The chain employs TRBV27 and TRBJ1-1; no definite D call. V lost 5 bases and J 4 bases, leaving 11 bases between the germline ends. Germline V gives CDR1 MNHEY, CDR2 SMNVEV (reference sequence). This CDR3 region has 13 residues. The CDR3 region is CASSPRALTEAFF. The CDR3 bases are TGTGCCAGCAGTCCTCGCGCGCTCACTGAAGCTTTCTTT.

The chain recombines TRBV4-2 with TRBJ2-7; possibly TRBD1 or TRBD2 for D (5 bases each). Germline CDR1 and CDR2: LGHNA and YNFKEQ. V was pared by 0 bases and J by 4 bases, with 13 bases between. This CDR3 region has 15 residues. The CDR3 here is CASSQDRGPTYEQYF. DNA of the CDR3: TGTGCCAGCAGCCAAGATCGGGGCCCAACATACGAGCAGTACTTC.

This chain connects TRBV10-2 to TRBJ2-3; the match to TRBD2 covers 7 bases. CDR1 and CDR2 (germline): WSHSY, SAAADI. The CDR3 spans 15 residues. V lost 3 bases and J lost 3; bases outside the gene matches: 6. CDR3 sequence (DNA): TGCGCCAGCAGTGAACCGGGAGGTCTGACAGATACGCAGTATTTT. This translates into CASSEPGGLTDTQYF.

The V call is TRBV7-8, the J call TRBJ2-3; TRBD2 matches at 8 bases. The germline V gene has CDR1 SGHVS and CDR2 FQNEAQ. This CDR3 is 17 amino acids long. V dropped 5 bases and J dropped 0; count of bases not matched to a gene: 10. CDR3 coding DNA: TGTGCCAGCAGCCCCGACGCTAGCGGGCAAAGCACAGATACGCAGTATTTT. Amino acid sequence: CASSPDASGQSTDTQYF.

The CDR3 region is CASSLVAGYNEQFF. The CDR3 bases are TGTGCCAGCAGCTTGGTAGCGGGGTACAATGAGCAGTTCTTC. This sequence joins TRBV5-4 and TRBJ2-1, with TRBD2 matching over 8 bases. The germline V gene encodes CDR1 SGHNT and CDR2 YYREEE (reference sequence). This CDR3 is built from 14 residues. Trimming removed 0 bases from V and 4 bases from J; junction bases left unmatched: 0.

This clone occurred a few times. This chain links TRBV5-1 with TRBJ2-1; the match to TRBD2 covers 11 bases. CDR1 SGHRS and CDR2 YFSETQ come from the germline V gene. The CDR3 is 17 residues long. Trimming at V came to 3 bases and at J to 5 bases, leaving 10 bases not matched to a gene. CDR3 loop: CASSSRTGTSGDNEQFF. The CDR3, as DNA: TGCGCCAGCAGCTCCAGGACCGGGACTAGCGGCGACAATGAGCAGTTCTTC.

The V call is TRBV9, the J call TRBJ2-7; 13 nucleotides agree with TRBD2. CDR3 size: 15 residues. Germline V gene sequence: CDR1 SGDLS, CDR2 YYNGEE. J lost 7 bases, V lost 0 bases, and 4 bases had no gene match. The CDR3 bases are TGTGCCAGCAGCGTAGGACTAGCGGGGGGAAAGGAGCAGTACTTC. This gives the protein CASSVGLAGGKEQYF.

The chain uses TRBV10-3 and TRBJ2-1; 9 bases line up with TRBD2. CDR1 and CDR2 from the germline V gene are ENHRY and SYGVKD. The trim removed 3 bases at V and 5 bases at J, leaving 5 bases unmatched. This CDR3 region has 15 residues. CDR3 in DNA: TGTGCCATCAGTGATAGGCTAGCGGGGAACAATGAGCAGTTCTTC. This gives the protein CAISDRLAGNNEQFF.

The V gene is TRBV7-2, the J gene TRBJ1-1, with D perhaps TRBD1 (5 bases). This CDR3 has 18 amino acids. V was cut by 4 bases and J by 0 bases, with 21 bases left in between. Germline-derived CDR1 and CDR2 are SGHTA and FQGNSA. The CDR3, as DNA: TGTGCCAGCAGCTCACTCGGGCAGGGCGGGAATATGAACACTGAAGCTTTCTTT. Translated: CASSSLGQGGNMNTEAFF.

The rearrangement uses TRBV6-5 and TRBJ1-3; a possible D gene is TRBD1 (5 bases). V dropped 0 bases and J dropped 3 bases, with 6 bases sitting between them. Germline V gene sequence: CDR1 MNHEY, CDR2 SVGAGI. The CDR3 has 14 residues. The CDR3 spells CASSYSRVGNTIYF. The CDR3 DNA follows: TGTGCCAGCAGTTACTCCAGGGTTGGAAACACCATATATTTT.

J is TRBJ1-2 and V is TRBV11-2; TRBD1 aligns across 7 bases. Trimming removed 5 bases from V and 4 bases from J; junction bases left unmatched: 10. The CDR3 length is 15 residues. In germline, CDR1 is SGHAT, CDR2 FQNNGV. CDR3 protein: CASSPRLTGLYGYTF. The DNA for the CDR3 is TGTGCCAGCAGCCCAAGATTGACAGGGCTCTATGGCTACACCTTC.

This chain connects TRBV27 to TRBJ1-2; D gene unclear. V lost 5 bases to trimming and J lost 1 base, with 14 bases between them. Germline loops: CDR1 MNHEY, CDR2 SMNVEV (reference sequence). The CDR3 consists of 15 residues. CDR3 in DNA: TGTGCCAGCAGTCCTTTCCCGGGAATTAACTATGGCTACACCTTC. This translates into CASSPFPGINYGYTF.

The rearrangement links TRBV11-3 to TRBJ2-2; 8 nucleotides line up with TRBD1. The germline gives CDR1 SGHNT, CDR2 YENEEA. CDR3 length: 15 residues. Losses at the gene ends were 3 bases for V and 6 bases for J; bases not matched to a gene: 6. The CDR3: CASSFDRGRAGELFF. DNA for the CDR3: TGTGCCAGCAGCTTTGACAGGGGACGGGCCGGGGAGCTGTTTTTT.

J is TRBJ1-2 and V is TRBV9; 7 bases fit TRBD1. J gave up 6 bases and V 4 bases, and 18 bases lay outside the gene matches. Per the germline V gene, CDR1 is SGDLS and CDR2 is YYNGEE. The CDR3 sequence is 17 residues long. CDR3: CASSPSPFIGGFHGYTF. For the CDR3, the DNA is TGTGCCAGCAGCCCATCCCCGTTTATAGGGGGCTTTCATGGCTACACCTTC.

The rearrangement uses TRBV2 and TRBJ2-7; D gene unclear. The CDR3 runs 11 residues. V lost 7 bases to trimming and J lost 7 bases, with 11 bases between them. Germline values: CDR1 SNHLY, CDR2 FYNNEI. The CDR3 reads CASTRRREQYF. The DNA for the CDR3 is TGTGCCAGCACTAGACGGCGGGAGCAGTACTTC.

The V and J genes are TRBV15 and TRBJ2-2; weak D call: TRBD1 (5 bases). The CDR3 is made up of 14 amino acids. V lost 6 bases to trimming and J lost 6 bases, with 14 bases between them. CDR1 and CDR2 from the germline V gene are LNHNV and YYDKDF (reference sequence). The CDR3 sequence is CATSFRGLAGELFF. The CDR3 region has the DNA TGTGCCACCAGTTTTAGGGGTCTTGCCGGGGAGCTGTTTTTT. The entire variable domain, with the rest obtained from reference TRBV15 and TRBJ2-2, is as follows: DAMVIQNPRYQVTQFGKPVTLSCSQTLNHNVMYWYQQKSSQAPKLLFHYYDKDFNNEADTPDNFQSRRPNTSFCFLDIRSPGLGDTAMYLCATSFRGLAGELFFGEGSRLTVL.

The rearrangement uses TRBV6-1 and TRBJ2-2; no firm D call. The CDR3 length is 13 residues. Deletions cut 0 bases from V and 6 bases from J, with 5 bases between. Germline CDR1 and CDR2: MNHNS and SASEGT. This CDR3 is CASSEARAGELFF. The CDR3 DNA follows: TGTGCCAGCAGTGAAGCGCGCGCCGGGGAGCTGTTTTTT.

The J gene is TRBJ2-3, the V gene TRBV6-4; TRBD1 matches 11 bases. The length of the CDR3 is 18 residues. V was pared by 3 bases and J by 2 bases, with 10 bases of the junction left unmatched. The germline CDR1 and CDR2 sequences are MRHNA and SNTAGT. CDR3 sequence: CASSDSPGQGGSTDTQYF. CDR3 nucleotide sequence: TGTGCCAGCAGTGATTCTCCGGGACAGGGGGGATCCACAGATACGCAGTATTTT.

V usage is TRBV5-1 and J usage is TRBJ2-3; 9 bases are a match to TRBD2. CDR1 is SGHRS and CDR2 is YFSETQ in the germline V gene. V was clipped by 3 bases and J by 6 bases; unmatched bases: 8. The CDR3 extends over 15 amino acids. CDR3 in DNA: TGCGCCAGCAGCTCCGTGGCGGGAGGGGTGGATACGCAGTATTTT. Its translation: CASSSVAGGVDTQYF.

CDR3 amino acids: CASSYSQGVQETQYF. The CDR3 nucleotides are TGTGCCAGCAGTTACTCACAGGGGGTGCAAGAGACCCAGTACTTC. This chain joins TRBV6-5 and TRBJ2-5; 8 bases match TRBD1. The germline V gene has CDR1 MNHEY and CDR2 SVGAGI. The CDR3 is 15 residues long. V was pared by 0 bases and J by 2 bases, with 2 bases of the junction left unmatched.

The gene calls are TRBV5-1 and TRBJ2-1, with a tentative D call TRBD2 (5 bases). Germline CDR1 is SGHRS and CDR2 is YFSETQ. CDR3 size: 14 residues. The V gene lost 4 bases and the J gene lost 5 bases, with 13 bases spanning the gap. CDR3 nucleotide sequence: TGCGCCAGCAGCAAAGAGGGCCAGAACAATGAGCAGTTCTTC. Translated, it gives CASSKEGQNNEQFF.

CDR3 residues: CASSQSCFWASGTGELFF. As DNA, the CDR3 is TGCGCCAGCAGTCAATCATGTTTTTGGGCTAGCGGCACCGGGGAGCTGTTTTTT. The V call is TRBV23-1, the J call TRBJ2-2, with 7 bases lining up with TRBD2. TRBV23-1 is designated an ORF whose function remains uncertain. Trimming at V came to 0 bases and at J to 4 bases, leaving 11 bases not matched to a gene. CDR3 length equals 18 residues.

The V gene is TRBV7-8, the J gene TRBJ2-1, with D perhaps matching TRBD2 (6 bases). CDR3 size: 17 residues. Germline V gene sequence: CDR1 SGHVS, CDR2 FQNEAQ. V dropped 1 base and J dropped 4 bases, with 17 bases sitting between them. The CDR3 DNA follows: TGTGCCAGCAGCTTAGTGGTTCGGGGGACTTTATACAATGAGCAGTTCTTC. Protein sequence: CASSLVVRGTLYNEQFF.

This chain joins TRBV6-6 and TRBJ2-7, with 8 bases lining up with TRBD2. Germline assignment: CDR1 MNHNY and CDR2 SVGAGI (reference sequence). CDR3 size: 12 residues. Unmatched junction bases numbered 2, after V lost 4 bases and J lost 6 bases. The CDR3: CASSSAGGEQYF. CDR3 nucleotides: TGTGCCAGCAGTTCGGCGGGAGGCGAGCAGTACTTC.

Here the CDR3 DNA reads TGTGCCAGCAGCCCCGGGACAAAAATTTTGGTGACCCAGTACTTC. This codes for CASSPGTKILVTQYF. V gene TRBV5-4 combines with J gene TRBJ2-5; tentative D call: TRBD1 (6 bases). Germline values: CDR1 SGHNT, CDR2 YYREEE (reference sequence). Trimming removed 4 bases from V and 7 bases from J, with 20 bases in between. The CDR3 extends over 15 amino acids.

The chain carries TRBV14 and TRBJ1-4; D uncertain. CDR1 is SGHDN and CDR2 is FVKESK in the germline V gene. The CDR3 has 13 amino acids. Trimming pared 2 bases from V and 8 bases from J, leaving 9 bases between. The CDR3 DNA reads TGTGCCAGCAGCCAATGGGCTGGAGAAAAACTGTTTTTT. Its translation is CASSQWAGEKLFF.

The chain employs TRBV5-6 and TRBJ2-1, with TRBD2 as a possible D gene (7 bases). Germline CDR1 SGHDT, CDR2 YYEEEE. Trimming took off 3 bases at V and 2 bases at J, with 12 bases between the two ends. This CDR3 has 15 residues. The CDR3, as DNA: TGTGCCAGCAGCTGGCGGGGGCAGCCCTACAATGAGCAGTTCTTC. Residues: CASSWRGQPYNEQFF.